The T cell receptor beta chain described here comes from a study of blood T cell repertoires in COVID-19. Study overall: T cells, B-cell-depleted T cells, or PBMCs supplied cDNA or gDNA.

Germline CDR1 and CDR2: MNHEY and SVGEGT. The CDR3 loop spans 15 amino acids. Trimming left V 3 bases short and J 4 bases short, with 14 bases between. The repertoire was sequenced with immunoSEQ multiplex PCR; TCRdb's copy has only in-frame clones and lacks some. The table shows fewer than 250,000 clones, with 88% occurring only once. The chain recombines TRBV6-2 or TRBV6-3 with TRBJ2-3, with D perhaps matching TRBD2 (6 bases). The sequenced material came from peripheral blood. The origin of this receptor is a human donor in a cohort sampled during active COVID-19. Here the CDR3 DNA reads TGTGCCAGCAGTTATGGAGGTACGGGAGCAGATACGCAGTATTTT. Its protein product is CASSYGGTGADTQYF.